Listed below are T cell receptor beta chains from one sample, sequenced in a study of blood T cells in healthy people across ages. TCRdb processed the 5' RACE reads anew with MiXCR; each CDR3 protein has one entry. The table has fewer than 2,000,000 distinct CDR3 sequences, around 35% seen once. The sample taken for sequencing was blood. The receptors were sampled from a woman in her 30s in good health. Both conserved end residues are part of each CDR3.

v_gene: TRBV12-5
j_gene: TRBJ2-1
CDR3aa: CASGSSGTPYNEQFF

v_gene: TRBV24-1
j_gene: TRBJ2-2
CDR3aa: CATSDFGRGGAGELFF

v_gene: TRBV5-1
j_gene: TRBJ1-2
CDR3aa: CASRPVGQLTGYTF

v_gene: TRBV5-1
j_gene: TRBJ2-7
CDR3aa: CTSSLSGTGDNEQYF

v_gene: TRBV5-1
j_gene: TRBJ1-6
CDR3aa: CASSLVGGEHMNSPLHF

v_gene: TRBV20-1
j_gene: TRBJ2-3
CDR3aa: CSARRAGAGTDTQYF

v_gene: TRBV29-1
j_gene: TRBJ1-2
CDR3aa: CSVEVEDGRGYGYTF

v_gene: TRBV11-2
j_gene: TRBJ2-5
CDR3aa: CASSLSRDYLETQYF

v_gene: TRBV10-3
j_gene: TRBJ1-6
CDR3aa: CAIGPGGGPGPLHF

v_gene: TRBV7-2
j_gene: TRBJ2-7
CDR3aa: CASSLAINSYEQYF

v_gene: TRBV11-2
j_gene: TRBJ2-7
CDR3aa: CASSLGRDRIYEQYF

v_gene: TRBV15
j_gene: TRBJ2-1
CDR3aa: CATSRDLTSGRKNEQFF

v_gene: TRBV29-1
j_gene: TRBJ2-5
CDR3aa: CSVAPGGRETQYF

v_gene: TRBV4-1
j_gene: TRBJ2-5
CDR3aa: CASSPGTGVETQYF

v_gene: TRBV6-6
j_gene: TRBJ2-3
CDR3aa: CASSYRTSGSDTQYF

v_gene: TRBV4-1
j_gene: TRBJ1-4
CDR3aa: CASTTKTTGTGNEKLFF

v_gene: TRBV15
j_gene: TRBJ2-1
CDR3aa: CATSKGLAGNEQFF

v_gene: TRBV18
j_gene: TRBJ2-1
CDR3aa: CASSPLQGGNNEQFF

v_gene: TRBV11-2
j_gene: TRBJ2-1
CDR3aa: CASSPASGYNEQFF

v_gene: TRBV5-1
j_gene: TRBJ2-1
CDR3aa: CASSLGGKEQFF

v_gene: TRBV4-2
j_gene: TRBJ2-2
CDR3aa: CASSRSGANTGELFF

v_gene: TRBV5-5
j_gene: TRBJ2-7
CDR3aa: CASSPNRDKKRGEQYF

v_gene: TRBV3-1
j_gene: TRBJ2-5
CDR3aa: CASSLLSGVETQYF

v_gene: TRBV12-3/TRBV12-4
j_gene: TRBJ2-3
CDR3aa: CASSFPTGGPGDTQYF